The text below deals with one T cell receptor (beta chain). The source of the sample is a study of T-cell reconstitution after alpha-beta-depleted transplantation in children. The CDR3 covers 17 residues. The germline V gene encodes CDR1 MNHEY and CDR2 SVGAGI. Trimming took off 0 bases at V and 0 bases at J, with 9 bases between the two ends. Unique molecular identifiers were incorporated into the prepared TCRbeta library. TCRdb called the PCR reads again in MiXCR, with one record for every CDR3 protein. The sample has hundreds of thousands of distinct CDR3 sequences, around 17% seen once. The sequenced sample was PBMCs from the stem cell graft donor, obtained from the stem cell graft. The sequence was collected from a human donor who donated a stem cell graft to a child with acute myeloid leukemia. This rearrangement joins TRBV6-5 to TRBJ2-6; D not resolved. CDR3 nucleotides: TGTGCCAGCAGTTACTCGGAAGGGTTCTCTGGGGCCAACGTCCTGACTTTC. Its translation is CASSYSEGFSGANVLTF.